This T cell receptor (beta chain) stems from a study of blood T cell repertoires in COVID-19. Whole-study context: Some COVID-19 samples were acute and others convalescent; all came from the United States, Italy and Spain. T cells, B-cell-depleted T cells, or PBMCs provided the cDNA or gDNA that served as material.

The germline gives CDR1 SGHVS, CDR2 FQNEAQ. V was cut by 5 bases and J by 4 bases, with 12 bases left in between. The length of the CDR3 is 15 residues. Which cohort a participant joined came from the clinical history participants gave. Original methodology: Amplification of reference gene primers provided the estimated nucleated cell counts. Clones were read by immunoSEQ multiplex PCR, and TCRdb kept only the in-frame ones, dropping some. V and J calls and clone size are copied from that table; D and trimming were computed from the DNA. The sample lists 350,000 to 550,000 clones, nearly 90% occurring once.

The receptor was derived from a woman aged 18-29 years with acute COVID-19. Sequencing was done on a sample of PBMCs or T cells enriched from blood (not recorded which). This sequence joins TRBV7-8 and TRBJ2-6; D is unresolved. The CDR3 nucleotides read TGTGCCAGCAGCCTGATAGCTCTGGGGGCCAACGTCCTGACTTTC. Its translation is CASSLIALGANVLTF.